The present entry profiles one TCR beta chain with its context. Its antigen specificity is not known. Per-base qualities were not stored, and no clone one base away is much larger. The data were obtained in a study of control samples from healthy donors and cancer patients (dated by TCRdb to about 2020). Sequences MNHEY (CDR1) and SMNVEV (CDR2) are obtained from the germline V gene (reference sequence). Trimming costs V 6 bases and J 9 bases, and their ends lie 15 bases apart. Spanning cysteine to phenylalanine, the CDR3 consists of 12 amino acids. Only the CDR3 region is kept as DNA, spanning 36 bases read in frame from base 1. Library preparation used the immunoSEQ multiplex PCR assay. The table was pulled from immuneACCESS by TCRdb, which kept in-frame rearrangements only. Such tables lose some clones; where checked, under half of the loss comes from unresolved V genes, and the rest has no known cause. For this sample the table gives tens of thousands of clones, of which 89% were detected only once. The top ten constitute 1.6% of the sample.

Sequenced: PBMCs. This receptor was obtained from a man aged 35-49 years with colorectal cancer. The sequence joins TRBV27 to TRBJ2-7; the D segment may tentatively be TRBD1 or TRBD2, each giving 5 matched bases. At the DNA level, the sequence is TGTGCCAGCAGCTTAAGGGGTGAGGGGCAGTACTTC. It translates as CASSLRGEGQYF.